The entry below gives a single T cell receptor (beta chain) sequence along with its context. Sequenced by immunoSEQ multiplex PCR; TCRdb stores in-frame clones only, minus some. This table holds 100,000 to 120,000 clones, more than 75% found once. This specimen comes from a study of control samples from healthy donors and cancer patients. Germline V gives CDR1 MGHRA, CDR2 YSYEKL. CDR3 length equals 15 residues. V lost 3 bases and J 4 bases, leaving 13 bases between the germline ends. The receptor was derived from a woman aged 55-69 years with lung cancer. Input material: PBMCs. The chain employs TRBV4-1 and TRBJ1-5, with D unresolved. CDR3 DNA: TGCGCCAGCAGCCATTTTGAACAGCCGAATCAGCCCCAGCATTTT. This codes for CASSHFEQPNQPQHF.